This T cell receptor beta chain originates from a study of Ad26.COV2.S vaccination and SARS-CoV-2 variants. Study information: Donor was one of the participants in the Ad26.COV2.S arm of the COV1001 trial. Ad26.COV2.S shots went into the muscle once or twice, 56 days apart.

Study-wide results and limits: It is possible that the TCR breadth and depth analyses underestimated the total T cell responses. People who got the vaccine had more spike-specific TCR breadth than people who got placebo.

Method: immunoSEQ multiplex PCR; TCRdb's copy keeps in-frame clones and lacks some. The sample has over 200,000 clones; 70% to 90% are singletons. The germline CDR1 and CDR2 sequences are MNHEY and SVGAGI. This CDR3 spans 15 amino acids. V was pared by 6 bases and J by 3 bases, with 14 bases between. As concerns this clone: What it binds is unknown.

This sample's treatment: around 19 received Ad26.COV2.S at low or high dose, single or two shots; roughly 5 received placebo; per-sample allocation not given. Sampling was done on day 63 after the first vaccine or placebo injection. The J gene is TRBJ1-4, the V gene TRBV6-5; D is ambiguous. The receptor's source is a person aged 18-60 years who received the Ad26.COV2.S COVID-19 vaccine or a placebo. The sequencing here drew on peripheral blood, taken in a trial of Ad26.COV2.S vaccine versus placebo. CDR3 region: CASRLSRSANEKLFF. The CDR3, as DNA: TGTGCCAGCAGACTCAGCAGGTCGGCTAATGAAAAACTGTTTTTT.